The 21 T cell receptor beta chains below come from one sample, sequenced in a study of radiotherapy plus CTLA-4 blockade in lung cancer. TCRdb's table, derived via immunoSEQ multiplex PCR, lists solely in-frame clones and lacks some. The top ten hold roughly 46% of the sample, which has about 14,000 clones, about 71% seen once. This material consisted of peripheral blood, taken from a patient treated with radiotherapy plus ipilimumab. The receptors originated from a human donor with non-small cell lung cancer whose response to radiotherapy plus ipilimumab could not be evaluated.

V is TRBV10-3 and J is TRBJ1-2, with D unclear. The CDR3 sequence is 13 residues long. CDR1 and CDR2 from the germline V gene are ENHRY and SYGVKD. Trimming removed 4 bases from V and 2 bases from J, with 8 bases in between. The CDR3 loop is CAISVQENYGYTF. In DNA form, the CDR3 reads TGTGCCATCAGTGTTCAGGAAAACTATGGCTACACCTTC.

This clone was counted between two and nine times. V is TRBV10-1 and J is TRBJ1-2, with D unclear. V lost 5 bases, J lost 2 bases, and 15 bases lay in between. Germline values: CDR1 WNHNN, CDR2 SYGVQD (reference sequence). The CDR3 is 15 amino acids. The CDR3 DNA reads TGCGCCAGCAGTCCCACCGAGACACCGAACTATGGCTACACCTTC. This sequence encodes CASSPTETPNYGYTF.

The chain joins TRBV6-1 to TRBJ2-5; TRBD1 might be the D (5 bases). The CDR3 covers 14 residues. With 3 bases removed from V and 1 base from J, the gap between germline ends came to 9 bases. Germline V gene sequence: CDR1 MNHNS, CDR2 SASEGT. CDR3 amino acids: CASSDLDSQETQYF. The DNA for the CDR3 is TGTGCCAGCAGTGACCTTGACAGCCAAGAGACCCAGTACTTC.

The gene calls are TRBV5-5 and TRBJ1-2, with D perhaps matching TRBD1 (5 bases). The V and J ends lost 4 bases and 8 bases respectively, with 18 bases between them. The CDR3 length is 14 residues. Germline values: CDR1 SGHKS, CDR2 YYEKEE (reference sequence). This CDR3 is CASSQEGPGLGYTF. CDR3 nucleotide sequence: TGTGCCAGCAGCCAGGAAGGGCCAGGGCTAGGCTACACCTTC.

The V call is TRBV5-5, the J call TRBJ2-1; 7 nucleotides match TRBD1. V trimming: 4 bases; J trimming: 8 bases; junction bases outside the gene matches: 9. There are 14 residues in the CDR3. Per the germline V gene, CDR1 is SGHKS and CDR2 is YYEKEE (reference sequence). CDR3 protein: CASSLQTGQDEQFF. DNA for the CDR3: TGTGCCAGCAGCCTACAAACCGGACAGGATGAGCAGTTCTTC.

The chain employs TRBV27 and TRBJ1-6, with D maybe TRBD1 (6 bases). The CDR3 loop spans 14 amino acids. Trimming left V 6 bases short and J 8 bases short, with 14 bases between. Germline CDR1 reads MNHEY; CDR2 reads SMNVEV (reference sequence). DNA of the CDR3: TGTGCCAGCAGACGTCGGGACACCTATTCACCCCTCCACTTT. It specifies CASRRRDTYSPLHF.

This chain links TRBV5-8 with TRBJ1-2; weak D call: TRBD1 (5 bases). Trimming pared 0 bases from V and 8 bases from J, leaving 17 bases between. Germline V CDR1 and CDR2: SGHTS, YDEGEE. The CDR3 extends over 15 amino acids. The CDR3 here is CASSLVLGVVQGYTF. The CDR3 region has the DNA TGTGCCAGCAGCTTGGTTTTAGGGGTCGTCCAGGGCTACACCTTC. The full variable domain, rest sourced from reference TRBV5-8 and TRBJ1-2, is EAGVTQSPTHLIKTRGQQATLRCSPISGHTSVYWYQQALGLGLQFLLWYDEGEERNRGNFPPRFSGRQFPNYSSELNVNALELEDSALYLCASSLVLGVVQGYTFGSGTRLTVV.

Only a few counts were recorded for this clone. The chain joins TRBV30 to TRBJ2-6; TRBD1 agrees at 9 bases. V trimming: 3 bases; J trimming: 5 bases; junction bases outside the gene matches: 17. The CDR3 runs to 19 residues. Germline V gene sequence: CDR1 GTSNPN, CDR2 SVGIG (reference sequence). CDR3 nucleotides: TGTGCCTGGAGCGCACTCTGGGACAGGGAGTCCTCAAGGGCCAACGTCCTGACTTTC. Protein product: CAWSALWDRESSRANVLTF.

V and J are TRBV27 and TRBJ1-4; 8 nucleotides match TRBD1. The V and J ends lost 6 bases and 8 bases, in that order; junction bases with no gene match: 5. This CDR3 is built from 13 residues. The germline gives CDR1 MNHEY, CDR2 SMNVEV (reference sequence). The CDR3 sequence: CASRLQGDEKLFF. In DNA, the CDR3 is TGTGCCAGCAGGCTACAGGGGGACGAAAAACTGTTTTTT.

The chain has TRBV6-1 and TRBJ2-7; TRBD1 aligns across 7 bases. With V trimmed by 5 bases and J by 5 bases, 6 bases remained unmatched. This CDR3 comprises 13 residues. The germline gives CDR1 MNHNS, CDR2 SASEGT. In DNA form, the CDR3 reads TGTGCCAGCAGTAAAGAACAGGGGCACGAGCAGTACGTC. Residues: CASSKEQGHEQYV.

The chain combines TRBV2 with TRBJ2-5; possibly TRBD2 for D (5 bases). V dropped 4 bases and J dropped 1 base, with 7 bases sitting between them. CDR3 length: 13 residues. The germline CDR1 and CDR2 sequences are SNHLY and FYNNEI. The CDR3 loop is CASSVGVQETQYF. CDR3 DNA sequence: TGTGCCAGCAGTGTCGGGGTCCAAGAGACCCAGTACTTC.

The chain joins TRBV9 to TRBJ2-5; 9 nucleotides line up with TRBD1. CDR1 is SGDLS, CDR2 YYNGEE, per germline. The CDR3 loop spans 16 amino acids. V shed 2 bases and J 4 bases; nucleotides not matched to a gene: 9. CDR3 protein: CASSVTPGQGRETQYF. The CDR3 DNA reads as TGTGCCAGCAGCGTCACCCCGGGACAGGGAAGAGAGACCCAGTACTTC.

This chain joins TRBV5-1 and TRBJ2-7; 7 nucleotides match TRBD1. V lost 4 bases to trimming and J lost 2 bases; unmatched junction nucleotides: 6. Germline assignment: CDR1 SGHRS and CDR2 YFSETQ. CDR3 length: 14 residues. CDR3 DNA sequence: TGCGCCAGCAGCCTAACCGGGACAGCCTACGAGCAGTACTTC. It is translated as CASSLTGTAYEQYF.

The chain has TRBV7-9 and TRBJ1-1; TRBD1 matches 8 bases. The ends lost 5 bases at V and 4 bases at J; junction bases unmatched: 3. This CDR3 spans 13 amino acids. Germline V gene lookup returns CDR1 SEHNR and CDR2 FQNEAQ (reference sequence). CDR3 loop: CASSPQGGTEAFF. CDR3 DNA: TGTGCCAGCAGCCCACAGGGGGGCACTGAAGCTTTCTTT. The full variable domain, completed using reference TRBV7-9 and TRBJ1-1, is DTGVSQNPRHKITKRGQNVTFRCDPISEHNRLYWYRQTLGQGPEFLTYFQNEAQLEKSRLLSDRFSAERPKGSFSTLEIQRTEQGDSAMYLCASSPQGGTEAFFGQGTRLTVV.

The chain recombines TRBV6-6 with TRBJ2-3; possible D gene TRBD1, 6 bases. Trimming left V 1 base short and J 4 bases short, with 9 bases between. Germline V gives CDR1 MNHNY, CDR2 SVGAGI (reference sequence). This CDR3 has 14 amino acids. DNA for the CDR3: TGTGCCAGCAGTTACTTGGCAGGGGCAGATACGCAGTATTTT. Its protein product is CASSYLAGADTQYF.

CDR3: CAISESAGRGTEAFF. CDR3 coding DNA: TGTGCCATCAGTGAGTCGGCAGGGAGGGGGACTGAAGCTTTCTTT. The J gene is TRBJ1-1, the V gene TRBV10-3, with D maybe TRBD1 (6 bases). The CDR3 extends over 15 amino acids. Per the germline V gene, CDR1 is ENHRY and CDR2 is SYGVKD. The germline V and J ends were trimmed by 0 bases and 5 bases, with 13 bases remaining between them.

The chain employs TRBV19 and TRBJ2-2; TRBD1 agrees at 10 bases. Germline assignment: CDR1 LNHDA and CDR2 SQIVND (reference sequence). The V and J ends lost 9 bases and 4 bases, in that order; junction bases with no gene match: 11. CDR3 size: 16 residues. The CDR3 sequence: CASYRQGAGSTGELFF. CDR3 nucleotide sequence: TGTGCCAGCTATAGACAGGGGGCAGGAAGCACCGGGGAGCTGTTTTTT.

In this sample, this clone turned up a few times. V is TRBV18 and J is TRBJ2-5; possible D gene TRBD2, 5 bases. V lost 4 bases and J 5 bases, leaving 17 bases between the germline ends. CDR1 and CDR2 from the germline V gene are KGHSH and LQKENI. The CDR3 length is 15 residues. The CDR3 nucleotides read TGTGCCAGCTCACGTTTGGAAGCGGCCAGGGAGACCCAGTACTTC. Translating gives CASSRLEAARETQYF.

This clone came up a few times. V is TRBV27 and J is TRBJ2-5; 8 bases fit TRBD2. The CDR3 loop spans 14 amino acids. CDR1 and CDR2 (germline): MNHEY, SMNVEV (reference sequence). V lost 4 bases, J lost 4 bases, and 5 bases stayed unmatched. CDR3 sequence reads: CASSSGGALETQYF. DNA for the CDR3: TGTGCCAGCAGTTCCGGGGGGGCCTTAGAGACCCAGTACTTC.

J is TRBJ1-1 and V is TRBV7-8, with 7 bases matching TRBD1. The ends lost 5 bases at V and 1 base at J; junction bases unmatched: 7. Germline values: CDR1 SGHVS, CDR2 FQNEAQ. The CDR3 is made up of 15 amino acids. CDR3 loop: CASSLTRTGNTEAFF. The DNA of the CDR3 is TGTGCCAGCAGCCTCACTCGGACAGGGAACACTGAAGCTTTCTTT.

This clone was observed a single time. J is TRBJ1-2 and V is TRBV28, with 11 bases identical to TRBD1. The ends lost 1 base at V and 0 bases at J; junction bases unmatched: 4. Germline assignment: CDR1 MDHEN and CDR2 SYDVKM. CDR3 length equals 17 residues. The CDR3 sequence is CASSLLGQGGPNYGYTF. The CDR3 DNA reads TGTGCCAGCAGTTTATTGGGACAGGGGGGTCCTAACTATGGCTACACCTTC.